Below, one T cell receptor (beta chain) is given with its context. As yet, its antigen is unknown. A second PCR, run for roughly 7 to 11 cycles, used a sample-barcoded 5' primer plus a J-beta primer mix. TCRdb re-called the 5' RACE reads through MiXCR, storing one row per CDR3 protein. The table lists approximately 1,000,000 distinct CDR3 sequences, 45% of them singletons, with about 20% in the top ten. The data derive from a study of blood T cells in healthy people across ages. Whole-study findings and limits: Per million T cells, TCR beta diversity dropped roughly linearly as age increased.

The V gene end was trimmed by 3 bases and the J gene end by 5 bases; junction bases not matched to a gene: 2. This CDR3 contains 14 residues. CDR1 is MRHNA and CDR2 is SNTAGT in the germline V gene. This TCR derives from a woman in her sixties in good health. Sequences were obtained from blood. This rearrangement joins TRBV6-4 to TRBJ2-7, with 12 bases identical to TRBD2. In DNA form, the CDR3 reads TGTGCCAGCAGTGAGACTAGCGGGAGCGACGAGCAGTACTTC. Translation: CASSETSGSDEQYF.